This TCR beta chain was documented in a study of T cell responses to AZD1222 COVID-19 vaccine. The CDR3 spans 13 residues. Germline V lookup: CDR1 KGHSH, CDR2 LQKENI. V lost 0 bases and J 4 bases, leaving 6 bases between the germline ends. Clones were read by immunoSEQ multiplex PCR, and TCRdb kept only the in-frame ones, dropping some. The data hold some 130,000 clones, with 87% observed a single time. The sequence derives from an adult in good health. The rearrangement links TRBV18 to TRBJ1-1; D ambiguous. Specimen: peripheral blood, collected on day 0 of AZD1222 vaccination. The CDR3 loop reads CASSPPSSTEAFF. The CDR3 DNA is TGTGCCAGCTCACCACCTAGCAGCACTGAAGCTTTCTTT.